The clone carrying this T cell receptor beta chain was detected many times. The library had UMIs added by 3' ligation of an oligonucleotide to TCR cDNA. Whole blood, 2 to 2.5 ml, came from adult healthy volunteers. This sample is part of a study of naive and memory T cell subsets. Amplification of ligated cDNA took four PCR rounds with SP2 and nested alpha and beta constant primers. For blood and skin samples, reverse transcription used TCR alpha and beta constant primers. A single record per CDR3 protein comes from TCRdb applying MiXCR to the 5' RACE reads. The sample comprises around 48,000 distinct CDR3 sequences, 4.7% of which are singletons, and around 0.88% rests with the top ten. This clonotype was sampled from a female donor in good health.

The CDR3 region is CASMGQEGNTIYF. Written as DNA, the CDR3 is TGTGCCAGCATGGGACAGGAAGGAAACACCATATATTTT. The chain links TRBV6-5 to TRBJ1-3, with TRBD1 matching 8 bases. This CDR3 region has 13 residues. V dropped 7 bases and J dropped 4; count of bases not matched to a gene: 3. Germline V gives CDR1 MNHEY, CDR2 SVGAGI.